This T cell receptor beta chain emerged from a study of T cell repertoires in cytomegalovirus infection. Turning to the study itself: The authors used CMV epitopes that were HLA-C-restricted (recently identified) and HLA-B-restricted (well studied). Whole-study findings and limits: Dominating the ex vivo response were HLA-C-restricted CMV-specific TCR beta clonotypes.

TCRdb used MiXCR to reprocess the reads, holding one entry per CDR3 protein. The sample holds 830,000 or so distinct CDR3 sequences, about 31% seen once. This clonotype was observed a handful of times. Its matching antigen is unknown. The CDR3 contains 13 residues. The ends were cut back, 6 bases at V and 6 bases at J, with 14 bases in the middle. This sequence originates from a human donor in good health (CMV status not recorded). Some clones in this sample may be carry-over from other donors' samples. The material sequenced was cultured CD8+ T cells from PBMCs, taken from culture after CMV antigen stimulation. The chain joins TRBV12-3 or TRBV12-4 to TRBJ1-2; a possible D gene is TRBD1 (6 bases). The CDR3 DNA is TGTGCCAGCAGCCCGACAGGACCGAATGGCTACACCTTC. This translates into CASSPTGPNGYTF.